One TCR beta chain is described in this entry. The antigen is unknown. The sample is drawn from a study of STAT5B mutations in CD4+ large granular lymphocyte leukemia. Study-wide results and limits: No patients shared main leukemic clonotypes, though around 27% appeared at low frequency elsewhere.

The survey-level immunoSEQ assay was used. Method: immunoSEQ multiplex PCR; TCRdb's copy keeps in-frame clones and lacks some. This sample has about 32,000 clones, with 78% found just once. CDR1 and CDR2 (germline): SGHTA, FQGTGA. The junction had 8 bases not matched to a gene; V was cut back by 5 bases and J by 3 bases. The CDR3 covers 15 residues. The specimen sequenced was CD4+ T cells from blood buffy coats. The chain carries TRBV7-3 and TRBJ2-5, with TRBD1 identical over 8 bases. The TCR sequence derives from a human donor in good health. This CDR3 is CASSPIRTGKETQYF. In DNA form, the CDR3 reads TGTGCCAGCAGCCCGATAAGGACAGGGAAAGAGACCCAGTACTTC.